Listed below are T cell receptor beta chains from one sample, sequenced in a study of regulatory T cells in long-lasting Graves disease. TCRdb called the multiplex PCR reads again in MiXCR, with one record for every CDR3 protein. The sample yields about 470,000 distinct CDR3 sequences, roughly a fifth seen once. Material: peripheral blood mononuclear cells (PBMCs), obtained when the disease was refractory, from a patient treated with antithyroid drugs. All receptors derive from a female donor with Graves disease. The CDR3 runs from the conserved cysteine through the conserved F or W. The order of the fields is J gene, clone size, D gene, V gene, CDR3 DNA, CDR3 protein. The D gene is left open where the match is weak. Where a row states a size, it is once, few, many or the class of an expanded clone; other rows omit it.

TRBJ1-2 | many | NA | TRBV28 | TGTACCAGCAGTTTATCGTCAACGGCGGGCTACACCTTC | CTSSLSSTAGYTF
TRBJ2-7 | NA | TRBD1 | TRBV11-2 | TGTGCCAGCAGCTTAGAAGGGACAGCTAGCTCCTACGAGCAGTACTTC | CASSLEGTASSYEQYF
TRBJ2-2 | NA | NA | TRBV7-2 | TGTGCCAGCAGCATACAGACAGCGGGCACCGGGGAGCTGTTTTTT | CASSIQTAGTGELFF
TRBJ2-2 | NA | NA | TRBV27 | TGTGCCAGCAGACAGCTAGGGGGGGGACCAGAGGTCTTTGCCGGGGAGCTGTTTTTT | CASRQLGGGPEVFAGELFF
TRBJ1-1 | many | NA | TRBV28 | TGTGCCAGCAGTTCCGATCCCGGGGGCTTTGGCGCTGAAGCTTTCTTT | CASSSDPGGFGAEAFF
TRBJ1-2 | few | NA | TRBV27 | TGTGCCAGCAGTTTGTTGTGGGGGGACTATGGCTACACCTTC | CASSLLWGDYGYTF
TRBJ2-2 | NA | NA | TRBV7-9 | TGTGCCAGCATCACTCCCACCGAAGACGGGTATGGCGGGGAGCTGTTTTTT | CASITPTEDGYGGELFF
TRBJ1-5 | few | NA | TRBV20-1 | TGCAGTGCTAGAGATGTCAGGGCTGCCCAGCCCCAGCATTTT | CSARDVRAAQPQHF
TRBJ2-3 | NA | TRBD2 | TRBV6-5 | TGTGCCAGCAGTTCCGCATGGGCTAGCGGGAGGGATACGCAGTATTTT | CASSSAWASGRDTQYF
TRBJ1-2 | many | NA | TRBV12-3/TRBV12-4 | TGTGCCAGCCATTCGGGGGATTCGGGCTACACCTTC | CASHSGDSGYTF
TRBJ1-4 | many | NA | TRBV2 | TGTGCCAGCAGTGAACTCTTCGAAAAACTGTTTTTT | CASSELFEKLFF
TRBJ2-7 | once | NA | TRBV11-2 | TGTGCCGGCAGCTTAGGGGGCGAGCAGTACTTC | CAGSLGGEQYF
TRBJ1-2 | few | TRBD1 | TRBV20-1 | TGCAGCCAAACGGGACAGTGGGGCGGCTACACCTTC | CSQTGQWGGYTF
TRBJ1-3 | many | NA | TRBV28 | TGTGCCAGCAGTTTGGCGAGGGTTGGTGGAAACACCATATATTTT | CASSLARVGGNTIYF
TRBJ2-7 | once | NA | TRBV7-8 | TGCGCCAGCAGCCACGACCCTTCCTACGAGCAGTACTTC | CASSHDPSYEQYF
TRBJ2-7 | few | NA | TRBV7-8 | TGTGCCAGCAGCCCGGACAGTGCATCCTACGAGCAGTACTTC | CASSPDSASYEQYF
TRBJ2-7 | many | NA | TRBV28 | TGTGCCAGCAGTTTGAGGGGACCCTACTACGAGCAGTACTTC | CASSLRGPYYEQYF
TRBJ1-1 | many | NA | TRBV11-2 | TGTGCCAGCAGCTTAGATCTTACCACGGCTTTCTTT | CASSLDLTTAFF
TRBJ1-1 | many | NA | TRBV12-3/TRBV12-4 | TGTGCCAGCAGTTTACCGACGGTGGCAGGCACTGAAGCTTTCTTT | CASSLPTVAGTEAFF
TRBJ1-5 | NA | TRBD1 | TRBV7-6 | TGTGCCAGCAGCCTGGACAGGGACAATGGAGGCAATCAGCCCCAGCATTTT | CASSLDRDNGGNQPQHF